This T cell receptor beta chain was observed in a study of T cells in localized non-small cell lung cancer (dated by TCRdb to the early 2020s). With respect to the entire study: The study analyzed T cell repertoires of 236 early-stage NSCLC patients, comparing tumors and uninvolved tumor-adjacent lungs. All 240 or so NSCLC patients in the cohort were treatment-naive and had localized lung tumors that were resected. The mean age of the NSCLC patients was less than 70 years, with 120 to 150 men and around 100 women.

The immunoSEQ Assay was used to sequence TCR beta CDR3 regions from DNA. As for the original processing: To compute T cell density, TCR beta template counts were normalized to usable DNA, which was estimated by amplifying housekeeping genes. Using the preseqR package, richness was estimated by extrapolating to 120,000 templates for tissue samples and 400,000 templates for PBMC samples. Clonality was defined by subtracting Pielou's evenness from one. Tissue-enriched TCRs were identified by differential abundance testing using productive amino-acid clonotypes, minimum total count 5 and alpha 0.1. The Jaccard Index and the Morisita Overlap Index were used to quantify repertoire overlap between compartments. TCR beta CDR3s were clustered by GLIPH together with public tetramer-defined viral CDR3s, and at least three viral sequences plus V-gene enrichment were required for viral motifs. The immuneACCESS repertoire file appears here via TCRdb, limited to in-frame rearrangements. These files lack a portion of the clones; in checked studies, under half of the deficit traces to unresolved V genes, and the cause of the others is not known. The DNA gave D and trimming, while V, J and clone size come from that table. The table for this sample lists roughly 30,000 clones; about 88% of them were counted only once. The ten largest clones represent around 2.9% of the sample.

About this clone: Its cognate antigen has yet to be identified. Within one base of it there is no much larger clone, and no base qualities were kept.

General findings and caveats noted by the study authors: Uninvolved tumor-adjacent lung showed the highest T cell clonality, higher than tumor, which suggests more focused antigenic responses in the uninvolved tumor-adjacent lung. Of the top 100 tumor clones, a median of 57 were detected in paired uninvolved adjacent lung; 28 were also among that lung's top 100. Higher T cell density in blood was associated with longer overall survival, whereas higher clonality in adjacent lung was associated with shorter survival. Because multi-region sequencing of the tumors was not done, intratumor heterogeneity could not be ruled out. Because the study design was exploratory, TCR variables were selected using unadjusted p-values without false-discovery rate correction.

At diagnosis, peripheral blood, uninvolved tumor-adjacent lung and tumor were collected and stored as a combination of fresh-frozen and FFPE material. For TCR repertoire profiling, blood samples were analyzed as peripheral blood mononuclear cells. The germline V end is reduced by 6 bases and the J end by 3 bases; junction bases left unmatched: 6. The CDR3 runs 15 residues from the cysteine to the phenylalanine. Only the CDR3 part of the read is kept: 45 bases, read in frame from the first base. The germline V gene provides CDR1 LGHNA and CDR2 YSLEER. The chain was built from TRBV4-3 and TRBJ2-1; the junction holds 9 bases that match TRBD2. Sample: peripheral blood, taken before any cancer treatment. This receptor was taken from a female donor over 55 with stage I lung adenocarcinoma. The CDR3 loop reads CASRDIAGDYNEQFF. The bases read TGCGCCAGCAGGGATATAGCGGGAGACTACAATGAGCAGTTCTTC.